The clone carrying this TCR beta chain was seen more than once but under ten times. Its antigen is undetermined. This record comes from a study of T cell repertoires in cytomegalovirus infection. General observations from the study: Adding up the frequency of public TCR beta families identified people who carried CMV plus the relevant HLA.

From the reads, TCRdb called clonotypes with MiXCR, one entry per CDR3 protein. The sample records 740,000 or so distinct CDR3 sequences, roughly 35% being singletons. Sequences were obtained from PBMCs. The TCR sequence derives from a human donor in good health (CMV status not recorded). Some clones in this sample may be carry-over from other donors' samples.

The CDR3 nucleotides read TGTGCCAGCAGCCAAGGTCAAGGGAACCACTATGGCTACACCTTC. It is translated as CASSQGQGNHYGYTF. The rearrangement links TRBV14 to TRBJ1-2; D not resolved. Trimming took off 1 base at V and 3 bases at J, with 12 bases between the two ends. The germline V gene encodes CDR1 SGHDN and CDR2 FVKESK. This CDR3 comprises 15 residues.